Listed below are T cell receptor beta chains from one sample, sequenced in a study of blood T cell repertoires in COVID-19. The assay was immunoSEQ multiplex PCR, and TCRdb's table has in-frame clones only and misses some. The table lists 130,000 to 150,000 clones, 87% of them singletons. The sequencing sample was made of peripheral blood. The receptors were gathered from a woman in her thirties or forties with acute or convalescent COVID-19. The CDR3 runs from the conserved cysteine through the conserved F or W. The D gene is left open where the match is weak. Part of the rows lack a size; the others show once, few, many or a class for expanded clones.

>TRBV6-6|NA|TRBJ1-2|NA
CASMSQDHYGYTF
TGTGCCAGCATGTCACAGGATCACTATGGCTACACCTTC
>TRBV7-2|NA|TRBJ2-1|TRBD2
CASSLGLAGGEQFF
TGTGCCAGCAGCTTAGGACTAGCGGGAGGAGAGCAGTTCTTC
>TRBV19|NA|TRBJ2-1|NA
CASSMVSEASYNEQFF
TGTGCCAGTAGTATGGTCTCGGAGGCCTCCTACAATGAGCAGTTCTTC
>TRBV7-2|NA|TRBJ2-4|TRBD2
CASSPKGLLAKNIQYF
TGTGCCAGCAGCCCCAAGGGACTACTAGCCAAAAACATTCAGTACTTC
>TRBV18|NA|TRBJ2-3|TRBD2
CASSGLAASTDTQYF
TGTGCCAGCTCCGGACTAGCGGCAAGCACAGATACGCAGTATTTT
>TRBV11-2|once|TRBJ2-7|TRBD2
CASSLVGLARYEQYF
TGTGCCAGCAGCTTAGTAGGACTAGCGCGCTACGAGCAGTACTTC
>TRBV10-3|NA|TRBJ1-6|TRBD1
CAISESTGQGASSPLHF
TGTGCCATCAGTGAGTCGACGGGACAGGGGGCGAGTTCACCCCTCCACTTT
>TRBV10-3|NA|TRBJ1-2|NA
CAISESIQNYGYTF
TGTGCCATCAGTGAGTCGATACAAAACTATGGCTACACCTTC
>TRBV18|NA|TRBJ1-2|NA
CASSQDRNYGYTF
TGTGCCAGCTCACAGGACAGAAACTATGGCTACACCTTC
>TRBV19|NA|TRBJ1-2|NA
CASRSYYGYTF
TGTGCCAGTAGGTCTTACTATGGCTACACCTTC
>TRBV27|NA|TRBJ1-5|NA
CASSFRGAPNQPQHF
TGTGCCAGCAGTTTCCGGGGGGCCCCCAATCAGCCCCAGCATTTT
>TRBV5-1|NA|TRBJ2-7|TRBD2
CASGGSGGVYEQYF
TGCGCCAGCGGGGGTAGCGGGGGAGTTTACGAGCAGTACTTC
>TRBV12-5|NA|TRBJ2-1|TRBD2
CASGLVPGTSEQFF
TGTGCTAGTGGTTTGGTCCCCGGGACTAGTGAGCAGTTCTTC
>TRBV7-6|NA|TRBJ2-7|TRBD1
CASSLGDRGTSYEQYF
TGTGCCAGCAGCTTGGGGGACAGGGGCACCTCCTACGAGCAGTACTTC
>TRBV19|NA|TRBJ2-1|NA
CASSKTTGTLQFF
TGTGCCAGTAGCAAAACGACCGGGACATTGCAGTTCTTC
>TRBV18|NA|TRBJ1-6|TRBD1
CASSQGQGPRGNSPLHF
TGTGCCAGCTCACAGGGACAGGGGCCCCGAGGGAATTCACCCCTCCACTTT
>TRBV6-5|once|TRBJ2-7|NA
CATRESYEQYF
TGTGCCACCAGGGAGTCCTACGAGCAGTACTTC
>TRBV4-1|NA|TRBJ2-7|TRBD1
CASSQAQTGGFLYEQYF
TGCGCCAGCAGCCAAGCTCAGACAGGGGGTTTTTTATACGAGCAGTACTTC
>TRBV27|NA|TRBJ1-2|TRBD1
CASRPNRGDGYTF
TGTGCCAGCAGACCCAACAGGGGAGATGGCTACACCTTC
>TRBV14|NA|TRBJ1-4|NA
CASSSAGDEKLFF
TGTGCCAGCAGCAGCGCAGGGGACGAAAAACTGTTTTTT
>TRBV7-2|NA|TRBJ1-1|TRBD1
CASSLGTGTLEAFF
TGTGCCAGCAGCTTAGGGACAGGTACTCTTGAAGCTTTCTTT
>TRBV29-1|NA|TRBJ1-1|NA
CSVEDPRGTLEAFF
TGCAGCGTTGAAGACCCCCGGGGGACTTTGGAAGCTTTCTTT
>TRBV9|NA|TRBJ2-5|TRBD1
CASSSGTGVGETQYF
TGTGCCAGCAGCTCCGGGACAGGGGTAGGAGAGACCCAGTACTTC
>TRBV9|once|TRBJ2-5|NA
CASSRSLDQETQYF
TGTGCCAGCAGTCGCTCCTTAGACCAAGAGACCCAGTACTTC
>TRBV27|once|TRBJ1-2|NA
CASSSGDWGGYGYTF
TGTGCCAGCAGTTCGGGGGACTGGGGTGGCTATGGCTACACCTTC
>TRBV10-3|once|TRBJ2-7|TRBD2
CAISSPGGRFPYEQYF
TGTGCCATCAGTTCCCCAGGCGGGAGGTTCCCCTACGAGCAGTACTTC
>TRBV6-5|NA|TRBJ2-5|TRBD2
CASRLGLALETQYF
TGTGCCAGCAGGCTGGGACTAGCGTTGGAGACCCAGTACTTC
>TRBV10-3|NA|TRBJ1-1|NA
CAISDRGWMNTEAFF
TGTGCCATCAGTGACAGGGGATGGATGAACACTGAAGCTTTCTTT
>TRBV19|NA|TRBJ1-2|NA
CASSSSFDGYTF
TGTGCCAGTAGTAGTAGTTTTGATGGCTACACCTTC
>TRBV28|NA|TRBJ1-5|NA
CASSLKRREQPQHF
TGTGCCAGCAGCTTAAAAAGAAGGGAGCAGCCCCAGCATTTT
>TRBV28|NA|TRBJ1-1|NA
CASSSTVNTEAFF
TGTGCCAGCAGTTCTACAGTGAACACTGAAGCTTTCTTT
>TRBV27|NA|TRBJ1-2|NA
CASSSNGQGLYGYTF
TGTGCCAGCAGCAGCAACGGGCAGGGCCTCTATGGCTACACCTTC
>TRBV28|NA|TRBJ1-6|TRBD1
CASSLWTGKTNSPLHF
TGTGCCAGCAGTCTATGGACAGGGAAAACGAATTCACCCCTCCACTTT
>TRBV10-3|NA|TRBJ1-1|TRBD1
CAISEFAGQGNTEAFF
TGTGCCATCAGTGAGTTCGCGGGACAGGGGAACACTGAAGCTTTCTTT
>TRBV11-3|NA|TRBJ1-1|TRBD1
CASSLGTAEAFF
TGTGCCAGCAGCCTGGGGACAGCTGAAGCTTTCTTT
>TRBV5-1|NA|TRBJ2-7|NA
CASSLSPGTGVSSYEQYF
TGCGCCAGCAGCTTGTCCCCTGGGACGGGAGTTTCCTCCTACGAGCAGTACTTC
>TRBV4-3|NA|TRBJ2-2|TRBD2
CASRRGTSGGAAGELFF
TGCGCCAGCAGACGGGGGACTAGCGGGGGGGCCGCCGGGGAGCTGTTTTTT
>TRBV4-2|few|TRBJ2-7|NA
CASSQSYLDSSYEQYF
TGTGCCAGCAGCCAATCCTACCTTGACTCTTCCTACGAGCAGTACTTC
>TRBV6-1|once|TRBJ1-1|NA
CASSEALWGVSTEAFF
TGTGCCAGCAGTGAAGCGCTCTGGGGGGTGAGCACTGAAGCTTTCTTT
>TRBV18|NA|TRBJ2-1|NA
CASSAAPIRYNEQFF
TGTGCCAGCTCAGCTGCCCCCATTAGATACAATGAGCAGTTCTTC
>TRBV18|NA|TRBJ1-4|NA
CASSPGATDEKLFF
TGTGCCAGCTCACCAGGGGCGACGGATGAAAAACTGTTTTTT